This T cell receptor beta chain was retrieved from a study of cytomegalovirus exposure and HLA in healthy donors. In the PCR, 60 Vbeta and 13 Jbeta primers were used. Here immunoSEQ multiplex PCR was the method, and the copy in TCRdb shows in-frame clones only, minus some. The sample gives under 170,000 clones, roughly 83% of which show up once; roughly 3.4% is in the top ten. CDR1 and CDR2 from the germline V gene are SGHNT and YYREEE (reference sequence). The trim removed 3 bases at V and 5 bases at J, leaving 8 bases unmatched. This CDR3 contains 14 residues. This clone was counted only a few times. Its antigen is still unknown. Notes on the study in general: Most of the CMV-associated TCR beta chains (in a later analysis) appeared to be HLA-restricted.

Each of the donors was a healthy bone marrow donor. The chain is built from TRBV5-4 and TRBJ2-7; 7 bases fit TRBD2. The sample comprised PBMCs. This clonotype was sampled from a human donor in good health. As DNA, the CDR3 is TGTGCCAGCAGCTCTGGACTAGGACGGAACGAGCAGTACTTC. Protein product: CASSSGLGRNEQYF.